This T cell receptor (beta chain) was sequenced during a study of T-cell reconstitution after alpha-beta-depleted transplantation in children. Unique molecular identifiers were used in preparing the TCRbeta library. TCRdb reanalysed the PCR reads using MiXCR and keeps one entry per CDR3 protein. The sample shows about 610,000 distinct CDR3 sequences, approximately 30% of them seen only once. The CDR3 runs 16 residues. Germline V gene data show CDR1 as SGHDT and CDR2 as YYEEEE. V lost 3 bases and J lost 4, with 18 bases in between. This clonotype was seen a handful of times. The origin of this receptor is a boy under two years old with Wiskott-Aldrich syndrome, due to receive a stem cell transplant. The chain combines TRBV5-6 with TRBJ2-3, with D tentatively TRBD1 (5 bases). The sequencing here drew on PBMCs, taken before TCRalphabeta/CD19-depleted stem cell transplant. In DNA, the CDR3 is TGTGCCAGCAGCTCCTCAATGGGGCAGTTCCCAGATACGCAGTATTTT. Translated, it gives CASSSSMGQFPDTQYF.